This T cell receptor beta chain appears in the sequencing data of a study of blood T cells in healthy people across ages. In regard to this clonotype: No antigen is known for it.

With 7 bases removed from V and 0 bases from J, the gap between germline ends came to 13 bases. This CDR3 has 14 residues. A second PCR, run for about 6 to 12 cycles, used a sample-barcoded 5' primer plus a J-beta primer mix. Every cDNA was tagged by a template-switch adaptor with 12 random nucleotides. Each CDR3 protein gets one entry after TCRdb re-called the 5' RACE reads with MiXCR. The table records 1.8 million or so distinct CDR3 sequences, approximately 40% of them present only once. Whole-study results and caveats: Naive CD4+ cells and diversity were both higher in long-lived donors than in aged donors. The study lacked donor CMV status, which possibly confounded expanded clonotype changes. Age brought a roughly linear fall in TCR beta diversity measured per million T cells.

Sequences were obtained from blood. The J gene is TRBJ2-7, the V gene TRBV12-3 or TRBV12-4; D unresolved. The receptor comes from a human donor in good health. Here the CDR3 reads CASTPSASSYEQYF. The CDR3 bases are TGTGCCAGCACCCCTTCGGCATCCTCCTACGAGCAGTACTTC.